Presented here are 10 T cell receptor beta chains from one specimen sequenced in a study of blood T cell repertoires in COVID-19. Repertoires were generated with immunoSEQ multiplex PCR, while TCRdb's copy carries only in-frame clones and drops some. In the table there are under 200,000 clones, around 80% of which are singletons. The source material was PBMCs or T cells enriched from blood (not recorded which). Receptor source: a man aged 45-65 years who had recovered from COVID-19.

The V and J genes are TRBV11-2 and TRBJ2-7, with TRBD1 identical over 7 bases. The J segment lost 3 bases and the V segment lost 3 bases, leaving 14 bases of the junction unmatched. Germline-derived CDR1 and CDR2 are SGHAT and FQNNGV. The CDR3 loop spans 17 amino acids. CDR3 bases: TGTGCCAGCAGCTTGAACGTGGGGGACAGAGGTGACTACGAGCAGTACTTC. Translated, it gives CASSLNVGDRGDYEQYF. The variable domain in full, with the rest retrieved from reference TRBV11-2 and TRBJ2-7, is EAGVAQSPRYKIIEKRQSVAFWCNPISGHATLYWYQQILGQGPKLLIQFQNNGVVDDSQLPKDRFSAERLKGVDSTLKIQPAKLEDSAVYLCASSLNVGDRGDYEQYFGPGTRLTVT.

The genes are TRBV29-1 and TRBJ1-5, with a possible D match to TRBD1 (6 bases). CDR1 and CDR2 (germline): SQVTM, ANQGSEA. Trimming cost V 5 bases and J 6 bases, with 11 bases left between them. The CDR3 is 12 residues long. CDR3 residues: CSVTTGAQPQHF. The CDR3 DNA reads TGCAGCGTTACGACAGGCGCTCAGCCCCAGCATTTT. The complete variable domain, with remaining parts taken from reference TRBV29-1 and TRBJ1-5, reads SAVISQKPSRDICQRGTSLTIQCQVDSQVTMMFWYRQQPGQSLTLIATANQGSEATYESGFVIDKFPISRPNLTFSTLTVSNMSPEDSSIYLCSVTTGAQPQHFGDGTRLSIL.

The rearrangement joins TRBV12-3 or TRBV12-4 to TRBJ2-7; 7 bases map to TRBD2. The V gene end was trimmed by 5 bases and the J gene end by 5 bases; junction bases not matched to a gene: 3. The CDR3 has 12 residues. CDR3 amino acids: CASSPRGDEQYF. In DNA, the CDR3 is TGTGCCAGCAGTCCTCGGGGGGACGAGCAGTACTTC.

This rearrangement joins TRBV7-6 to TRBJ2-2; TRBD1 matches 10 bases. The CDR3 is made up of 14 amino acids. The J segment lost 3 bases and the V segment lost 6 bases, leaving 1 base of the junction unmatched. The V gene's germline CDR1 is SGHVS and CDR2 FNYEAQ. The CDR3 region is CASSGTGDTGELFF. The CDR3 nucleotides read TGTGCCAGCAGTGGGACAGGGGACACCGGGGAGCTGTTTTTT. Complete variable domain (other parts from reference TRBV7-6 and TRBJ2-2): GAGVSQSPRYKVTKRGQDVALRCDPISGHVSLYWYRQALGQGPEFLTYFNYEAQQDKSGLPNDRFSAERPEGSISTLTIQRTEQRDSAMYRCASSGTGDTGELFFGEGSRLTVL.

The chain couples TRBV27 to TRBJ1-6; maybe TRBD1 (5 bases). Germline V CDR1 and CDR2: MNHEY, SMNVEV (reference sequence). Trimming stripped 6 bases from V and 0 bases from J, with 12 bases between. The CDR3 covers 16 residues. The CDR3 sequence is CASSREGSSYNSPLHF. CDR3 nucleotides: TGTGCCAGCAGCCGGGAGGGGAGCTCCTATAATTCACCCCTCCACTTT.

This clone was detected only a few times. The chain combines TRBV6-2 or TRBV6-3 with TRBJ2-1; unclear D gene. CDR1 and CDR2 (germline): MNHEY, SVGEGT. The germline V and J ends were trimmed by 5 bases and 0 bases, with 5 bases remaining between them. The CDR3 has 13 residues. CDR3 in amino acids: CASSLSSYNEQFF. The CDR3 DNA sequence: TGTGCCAGCAGTCTGAGCTCCTACAATGAGCAGTTCTTC.

This clone was observed a handful of times. V and J are TRBV3-1 (or the pseudogene TRBV3-2) and TRBJ2-1; 8 nucleotides agree with TRBD2. There are 14 residues in the CDR3. V lost 10 bases, J lost 0 bases, and 5 bases stayed unmatched. In germline, CDR1 is LGHDT, CDR2 YNNKEL (reference sequence). CDR3 sequence reads: CATSLAGSYNEQFF. CDR3 nucleotides: TGTGCCACCTCCCTAGCGGGCTCCTACAATGAGCAGTTCTTC.

There are a few counts of this clone. The chain uses TRBV28 and TRBJ1-2; 9 bases agree with TRBD1. CDR3 length: 19 amino acids. In germline, CDR1 is MDHEN, CDR2 SYDVKM. The junction had 20 bases not matched to a gene; V was cut back by 4 bases and J by 5 bases. CDR3 DNA sequence: TGTGCCAGCAGTTCAAATACAGGGGGCGGCAGTCGTCGGTTTTATGGCTACACCTTC. It yields the protein CASSSNTGGGSRRFYGYTF.

This chain joins TRBV6-5 and TRBJ2-7; D might be TRBD1 (6 bases). V lost 8 bases to trimming and J lost 0 bases, with 11 bases between them. The CDR3 is 13 residues long. Germline CDR1 reads MNHEY; CDR2 reads SVGAGI. The CDR3 reads CASRTARSYEQYF. CDR3 nucleotides: TGTGCCAGCCGGACAGCCCGCTCCTACGAGCAGTACTTC.

The rearrangement links TRBV14 to TRBJ2-7; the match to TRBD1 covers 10 bases. V lost 4 bases to trimming and J lost 1 base; unmatched junction nucleotides: 1. The CDR3 consists of 14 residues. The germline gives CDR1 SGHDN, CDR2 FVKESK. In DNA form, the CDR3 reads TGTGCCAGCAGCCCGGACAGGGGGTCCTACGAGCAGTACTTC. It encodes CASSPDRGSYEQYF.